This T cell receptor beta chain came from a study of cytomegalovirus exposure and HLA in healthy donors (dated by TCRdb to 2017 to 2019). Study-level background: An earlier analysis of some 620 of the donors reported under 300 Gb of sequence data and 90 million to 120 million unique TCR beta sequences obtained from approximately 180 million T cells. An early release that covered approximately 600 HLA-typed donors contained approximately 300 gigabases of sequencing data and 80 million or so unique TCR sequences. Among the 398 genotyped donors, around 81% belonged to the genetic ancestry cluster associated with self-reported Caucasian donors. The aim of the study was to test whether cataloging public T cell receptors could identify signatures of past pathogen exposure. The study used immunosequencing to profile the T cell repertoires of hundreds of subjects and linked those repertoires to cytomegalovirus serostatus. In addition to the first cohort of 666 subjects, a separate validation cohort of 130 or so different subjects was used. To predict cytomegalovirus infection status, the study combined high-throughput TCR immunosequencing, statistical association of individual TCRs with disease status, and machine learning. To study patterns of TCR occurrence, a later analysis re-analyzed previously published TCR beta repertoires from more than 550 donors and added high-resolution HLA genotyping. In the later analysis, no new phenotypic data were used to find candidate immune exposures; instead, reliance was placed on TCR beta sequences and their occurrence across donors. In an earlier analysis of roughly 580 of the donors, high-throughput TCR beta sequencing was used to judge whether each TCR beta V gene segment behaved as functional or pseudogenic. Donor age, sex, ethnicity and CMV serostatus were compiled together with the repertoire data. In a later genetic analysis, genome-wide SNP genotypes for about 55% of the roughly 670 donors were used, and that subset was treated as a discovery cohort. Every discovery cohort repertoire had been produced on one sequencing platform. HLA typing covered class I and class II loci at four-digit resolution. Typing coverage differed by locus: A, B, C, DRB1 and DQB1 were typed in roughly 629-640 donors, DQA1 in 500 to 550, DPA1 in 606, and DPB1 in 450 to 490. Several DR-DQ haplotypes were treated as single units for association and clustering because of strong linkage in the cohort. Among about 360 genotyped donors of the cohort, an average of approximately 240,000 unique TCR beta nucleotide sequences were sequenced per donor, around a sixth of them non-productive. Findings and caveats that apply to the study as a whole: A cluster of highly shared sequence variants was judged likely to represent a technical artifact of the sequencing pipeline. Because HLA typing was missing for some donors at each locus, association tests included only the typed subset. This cohort had only TCR beta chains sequenced, and the lack of alpha or paired-chain data limited which features could be detected. A further reported finding was that TCR beta sequences accurately predicted the HLA-A and HLA-B alleles for most subjects in the first cohort. A later analysis associated 16,951 TCR beta sequences with specific HLA alleles at a false discovery rate of 0.05. The earlier analysis of almost 600 of the donors excluded 15 to 20 rarely observed V segments, including chromosome 9 orphons, because counts were too low. In a later analysis, TCR association rates were found to vary across HLA loci, with the most associated TCRs seen for DRB1 alleles and the fewest for HLA-C alleles. While some public TCRs were present in many individuals, most TCR sequences turned up only very rarely across donors. A later analysis found that most CMV-associated TCR beta chains appeared HLA-restricted, with HLA associations seemingly driven largely by CMV exposure. Roughly uniform sequencing depth across donors was assumed in presence/absence analyses, although this assumption may not hold. When HLA alleles, especially DR and DQ, strongly co-occurred, TCR associations were difficult to assign to individual alleles. Compared with the roughly 700-donor mean, donors in an Asian-associated ancestry cluster had fewer N-insertions in productive TCRs, according to a later genetic analysis. The 87-base-pair reads could not distinguish some IMGT-functional V segments, including TRBV6-2 and TRBV6-3, so those segments were excluded. Linkage disequilibrium might explain the correlated functional status among segregating V segments, but an unknown experimental factor could not be excluded. A total of 150 or so TCR beta chains were listed by the study as associated with cytomegalovirus. In vitro tests confirmed that a few of the cytomegalovirus-associated TCR beta chains recognize cytomegalovirus antigens. The classifier was reported to diagnose cytomegalovirus status with high specificity and sensitivity in both the original and validation cohorts. In a later analysis, several top co-occurrence clusters were reported to appear linked to parvovirus B19, influenza, CMV and Epstein-Barr virus. In a later genetic analysis, a missense DCLRE1C variant was associated with V-gene and J-gene trimming of TCR beta chains, and the association was replicated in an independent cohort. Broadly in line with IMGT annotations, most TCR beta V segments showed up in productive rearrangements about 90% or about 30% of the time in an earlier analysis of approximately 600 of the donors. In a later analysis, HLA-associated TCR beta chains showed more clonal expansion and lower generation probabilities than non-associated chains that were equally common. The authors suggested that the approach could potentially be extended to other disease states and immunological phenotypes. Immune exposure information for the cohort was limited to CMV serostatus.

V and J are truncated by 2 bases and 0 bases respectively, leaving an intervening sequence of 10 bases. Including cysteine and phenylalanine, the CDR3 has 15 amino acids. Only the CDR3 part of the read is kept: 45 bases, read in frame from the first base. CDR1 MNHEY and CDR2 SVGAGI were looked up in the germline V gene. The cohort consisted of some 670 healthy bone marrow donors. At the time of sampling, all cohort members were nominally healthy, though unrecorded immune exposures were likely present. The donor tested CMV seronegative and was one of the 352 seronegative cohort members. A peripheral blood sample was provided by each donor, and peripheral blood mononuclear cells were used for TCR beta sequencing. The Qiagen DNeasy Blood Extraction Kit was used to extract genomic DNA from the blood cell samples. A word on this clone: The clone's antigen remains unknown. No base quality values were provided; no much bigger clone lies one nucleotide off.

Library method: the immunoSEQ multiplex PCR assay. For the multiplex PCR, a mixture combining 60 forward primers for TCR Vbeta segments and 13 reverse primers for TCR Jbeta segments was used. A multiplex PCR assay on genomic DNA amplified the CDR3 region of rearranged TCR beta genes. Amplified TCR beta libraries were sequenced as 87-base-pair reads on the Illumina HiSeq System. In the paper's pipeline: A later analysis tallied around 82 million unique TCR beta chains across the 666 repertoires, and around 9.9 million of those chains were shared by two or more donors. Raw reads were error-corrected and collapsed into unique sequences by a nearest-neighbor algorithm in which closely related sequences were merged to remove PCR and sequencing errors. Alignment of CDR3 sequences to IMGT reference sequences was used to assign V, D and J gene segments. For a sequence to be retained, at least a six-nucleotide match to both a V gene segment and a J gene segment was required. A rearrangement was called productive if the CDR3 had no stop codons and remained in frame with V and J, and every other rearrangement was called non-productive. Following IMGT convention, CDR3 was defined as the stretch from the second conserved V-encoded cysteine up to the conserved J-encoded phenylalanine. In an earlier analysis of 500 to 650 of the donors, sequences lacking an unambiguous match to a single V gene segment were excluded. In an earlier analysis of several hundred of the donors, V segments were called functional above 56.7% productive rearrangements and were called segregating when the between-donor standard deviation exceeded 5%. A statistical classification framework was built for diagnosing cytomegalovirus status from the catalog of TCR beta chain sequences. In a later analysis, TCR nucleotide sequences were compared against IMGT/GENE-DB human TR gene sequences so that V and J genes could be assigned. Using the TCRdist pipeline, a later analysis assigned CDR3 sequences along with most-parsimonious VDJ recombination scenarios. A later analysis defined each TCR beta chain by its CDR3 amino acid sequence plus V-gene family, and excluded reads lacking a unique V-gene family. A later analysis removed 450 to 600 highly shared, low-generation-probability nucleotide sequences to deal with suspected cross-contamination and a sequencing artifact. In a later analysis, a clonal expansion index was calculated for each public chain from normalized within-repertoire ranks of inferred template counts. A later analysis computed generation probabilities with a VDJ recombination model fitted to out-of-frame rearrangements, and checked the results against IGoR. In a later analysis, hypergeometric tests were used to score TCR-TCR, TCR-HLA and TCR-CMV co-occurrence, with a repertoire-size bias correction applied to TCR pairs. In a later analysis, false discovery rates were estimated by permuting HLA or CMV assignments 20 times. A later analysis grouped co-occurring TCRs with DBSCAN, adding TCRdist sequence similarity when clustering within HLA-allele-positive subsets. Co-occurrence clustering excluded repertoires with fewer than 30,000 or more than 120,000 public chains, plus five with anomalous nucleotide sharing. Not all clones reach the TCRdb copy of this immuneACCESS table, which keeps in-frame sequences only. Checked studies attribute under half of the gap to unresolved V genes and leave the rest unexplained. V, J and clone size derive from that table, while D and trimming were established from the DNA sequence. The sample table shows some 190,000 clones, and roughly 77% are seen once. The biggest ten clones account for under 2% of the sample.

The sample comprised PBMCs. Here the chain combines TRBV6-5 and TRBJ1-2, with the D gene not confidently named. The TCR comes from a woman in her thirties in good health and CMV-seronegative. The CDR3 is CASSYGPEANYGYTF. In nucleotide form, the sequence is TGTGCCAGCAGTTACGGTCCAGAAGCTAACTATGGCTACACCTTC.